Shown below are 2 T cell receptor beta chains from a single sample sequenced in a study of T cell responses to AZD1222 COVID-19 vaccine. Here immunoSEQ multiplex PCR was the method, and the copy in TCRdb shows in-frame clones only, minus some. The repertoire holds about 150,000 clones, approximately 88% seen once, with 2% to 2.5% in the top ten. This specimen was peripheral blood, taken on day 0 of AZD1222 vaccination. These receptors came from an adult in good health.

The V gene is TRBV7-2, the J gene TRBJ1-4; D perhaps matches TRBD1 (6 bases). Germline CDR1 reads SGHTA; CDR2 reads FQGNSA. The CDR3 loop spans 16 amino acids. V was shortened by 5 bases and J by 6 bases, with 19 bases between the two germline ends. Written as DNA, the CDR3 is TGTGCCAGCAGCCCGTCTACGGGGGGCCGGTATGAAAAACTGTTTTTT. Translated, it gives CASSPSTGGRYEKLFF.

The chain employs TRBV4-3 and TRBJ1-2; the match to TRBD1 covers 8 bases. The CDR3 totals 14 residues. Germline V gene lookup returns CDR1 LGHNA and CDR2 YSLEER. V lost 1 base, J lost 7 bases, and 5 bases stayed unmatched. CDR3 sequence (DNA): TGCGCCAGCAGCCAAGCTGGACAGGGAGGTGGCTACACCTTC. Protein product: CASSQAGQGGGYTF.